Listed here are 15 T cell receptor beta chains from one sample, sequenced in a study of blood T cell repertoires in COVID-19. TCRdb's copy holds only in-frame clones and misses some; the assay was immunoSEQ multiplex PCR. This sample has some 350,000 clones; roughly 90% occur once, and the top ten carry around 3%. Input material: peripheral blood. These receptors came from a woman between 25 and 40 years old with COVID-19, enrolled during active disease.

The chain is built from TRBV6-1 and TRBJ2-7, with TRBD1 as a possible D gene (6 bases). The CDR3 is 15 amino acids. Germline CDR1 reads MNHNS; CDR2 reads SASEGT. Trimming pared 1 base from V and 4 bases from J, leaving 14 bases between. The CDR3 DNA sequence: TGTGCCAGCAGTGAAGGACAGGCCGCTCAGTACGAGCAGTACGTC. Amino acids: CASSEGQAAQYEQYV.

The chain joins TRBV7-2 to TRBJ2-2; D unresolved. The CDR3 runs 14 residues. Germline values: CDR1 SGHTA, CDR2 FQGNSA. V lost 5 bases, J lost 3 bases, and 10 bases lay in between. CDR3 nucleotide sequence: TGTGCCAGCAGCATAAATATTTACACCGGGGAGCTGTTTTTT. It yields the protein CASSINIYTGELFF.

A word on this clone: At one end the junction does not follow the germline gene, possibly because of a read error. The chain has TRBV20-1 and TRBJ1-1, with a weak D call TRBD1 (6 bases). CDR1 is DFQATT and CDR2 is SNEGSKA in the germline V gene (reference sequence). This CDR3 has 8 residues. The CDR3 loop is CSASRDTF. Written as DNA, the CDR3 is TGCAGTGCTAGCCGGGACACCTTT.

The CDR3 nucleotides are TGTGCCAGCAGTGACTTGGGGCAGGTTAGCAATCAGCCCCAGCATTTT. It encodes CASSDLGQVSNQPQHF. V gene TRBV6-1 combines with J gene TRBJ1-5; the D gene is possibly TRBD1 (5 bases). V was trimmed by 3 bases and J by 0 bases, leaving 12 bases between them. Germline-derived CDR1 and CDR2 are MNHNS and SASEGT. CDR3 length: 16 residues.

Only one count was recorded for this clone. The CDR3 DNA sequence: TGTGCCAGCAGTTACGGGGCCCTGCCCTACAATGAGCAGTTCTTC. Its protein product is CASSYGALPYNEQFF. The V and J genes are TRBV6-5 and TRBJ2-1, with D possibly being TRBD1 (5 bases). Germline V gives CDR1 MNHEY, CDR2 SVGAGI. The CDR3 totals 15 residues. Trimming removed 2 bases from V and 2 bases from J, with 10 bases in between.

The chain employs TRBV11-2 and TRBJ1-1; perhaps TRBD1 as D (6 bases). V gave up 2 bases and J gave up 1 base, with 20 bases separating them. From germline, CDR1 is SGHAT and CDR2 FQNNGV. The CDR3 loop spans 18 amino acids. Written as DNA, the CDR3 is TGTGCCAGCAGCTTATGGATGGCGGCTGGGGGACAGAACACTGAAGCTTTCTTT. This translates into CASSLWMAAGGQNTEAFF. Full variable domain (rest looked up from reference TRBV11-2 and TRBJ1-1): EAGVAQSPRYKIIEKRQSVAFWCNPISGHATLYWYQQILGQGPKLLIQFQNNGVVDDSQLPKDRFSAERLKGVDSTLKIQPAKLEDSAVYLCASSLWMAAGGQNTEAFFGQGTRLTVV.

This clone was picked up one time. The chain links TRBV12-2 to TRBJ2-2; the table names TRBD2, a call not compared with the DNA. TRBV12-2 is classified as a pseudogene. The CDR3 runs to 16 residues. The CDR3 DNA follows: TGTGCAAGTCGCTCCCGAACCGGGATACTCACCGGGGAGCTGTTTTTT. This sequence encodes CASRSRTGILTGELFF.

The chain has TRBV3-1 (or the pseudogene TRBV3-2) and TRBJ1-3; possibly TRBD1 for D (5 bases). The CDR3 is 14 amino acids. The V gene's germline CDR1 is LGHDT and CDR2 YNNKEL (reference sequence). The V end lost 0 bases, the J end lost 10 bases, and 13 bases lay between the germline ends. The CDR3 spells CASSQDTGGGTIYF. In DNA, the CDR3 is TGTGCCAGCAGCCAAGATACCGGGGGTGGGACCATATATTTT.

The genes are TRBV4-1 and TRBJ1-1; TRBD1 is a possible D gene (5 bases). CDR1 is MGHRA, CDR2 YSYEKL, per germline. V lost 3 bases, J lost 4 bases, and 24 bases lay in between. There are 18 residues in the CDR3. The DNA for the CDR3 is TGCGCCAGCAGCCACAACCTCCCCGGCGACCCAAGGGGCACTGAAGCTTTCTTT. It codes for CASSHNLPGDPRGTEAFF.

This rearrangement joins TRBV10-2 to TRBJ1-1; 8 nucleotides agree with TRBD1. This CDR3 spans 16 amino acids. Unmatched junction bases numbered 17, after V lost 7 bases and J lost 7 bases. Germline V gene data show CDR1 as WSHSY and CDR2 as SAAADI. The CDR3 bases are TGCGCCAGCATTATTCCGGGACAGGAGTTCCCCATTGAAGCTTTCTTT. Encoded protein: CASIIPGQEFPIEAFF.

CDR3 bases: TGCGCCAGCAGTGGCGCAGGCCAGAAGAACACTGAAGCTTTCTTT. Its protein is CASSGAGQKNTEAFF. The chain links TRBV10-2 to TRBJ1-1; D remains unclear. The V gene lost 4 bases and the J gene lost 1 base, with 13 bases spanning the gap. The length of the CDR3 is 15 residues. Germline assignment: CDR1 WSHSY and CDR2 SAAADI.

The V call is TRBV13, the J call TRBJ1-1, with D tentatively TRBD1 (6 bases). Germline CDR1 reads PRHDT; CDR2 reads FYEKMQ (reference sequence). V lost 1 base to trimming and J lost 5 bases, with 20 bases between them. This CDR3 has 17 amino acids. The CDR3 coding sequence is TGTGCCAGCAGCTTAGAAGGGCAGGGGCTCTTGCGGACTGAAGCTTTCTTT. Its translation is CASSLEGQGLLRTEAFF.

The chain combines TRBV9 with TRBJ2-3; D perhaps matches TRBD1 (5 bases). The V end was cut by 0 bases, the J end by 2 bases, with 22 bases between. This CDR3 region has 19 residues. Germline-derived CDR1 and CDR2 are SGDLS and YYNGEE. The CDR3 DNA reads TGTGCCAGCAGCGTAGCTAAGGGGTCTCATCCCTCTTCCACAGATACGCAGTATTTT. Encoded protein: CASSVAKGSHPSSTDTQYF.

This clone occurred once. The chain has TRBV5-1 and TRBJ2-3; D is possibly TRBD1 (6 bases). This CDR3 contains 16 residues. The V gene's germline CDR1 is SGHRS and CDR2 YFSETQ. V shed 4 bases and J shed 2 bases, with 17 bases lying between them. CDR3 bases: TGCGCCAGCAGCCGGGCTCAGAGGGGGTCCACAGATACGCAGTATTTT. Its protein is CASSRAQRGSTDTQYF.

The chain employs TRBV9 and TRBJ1-2; 7 nucleotides line up with TRBD1. The CDR3 sequence is 13 residues long. J was trimmed by 8 bases and V by 0 bases; bases with no gene match: 4. Germline V gene data show CDR1 as SGDLS and CDR2 as YYNGEE. CDR3 sequence reads: CASSVVTGLGYTF. CDR3 coding DNA: TGTGCCAGCAGCGTAGTGACAGGGCTAGGCTACACCTTC.